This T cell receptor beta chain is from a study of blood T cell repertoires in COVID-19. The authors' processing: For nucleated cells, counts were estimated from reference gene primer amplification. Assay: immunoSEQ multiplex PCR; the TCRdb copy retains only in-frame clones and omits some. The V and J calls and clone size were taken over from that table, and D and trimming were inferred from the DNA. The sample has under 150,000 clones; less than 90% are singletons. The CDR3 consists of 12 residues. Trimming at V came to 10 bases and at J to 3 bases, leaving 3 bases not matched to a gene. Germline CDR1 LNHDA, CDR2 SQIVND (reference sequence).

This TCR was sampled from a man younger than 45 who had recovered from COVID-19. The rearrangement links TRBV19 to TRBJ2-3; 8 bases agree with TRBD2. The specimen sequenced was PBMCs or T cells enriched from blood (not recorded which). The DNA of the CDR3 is TGTGCCACCCGGGAGGGAACAGATACGCAGTATTTT. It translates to CATREGTDTQYF.